This T cell receptor (beta chain) appears in the sequencing data of a study of cytomegalovirus exposure and HLA in healthy donors. Notes on the study in general: Later on, a genetic analysis was performed. It linked a missense variant in DCLRE1C with V- and J-gene trimming of TCR beta. Versus the 666-donor mean, an Asian-associated ancestry cluster reportedly showed fewer N-insertions in a later analysis. Confirmation in vitro established that three CMV-associated chains were specific for CMV antigens.

Note on this clone: Its antigen is unknown.

PCR amplification relied on 60 Vbeta primers (plus 13 Jbeta primers). Profiling relied on immunoSEQ multiplex PCR, and the TCRdb table lists in-frame clones only, not all of them. Of around 140,000 clones listed, 60% to 85% are singletons. These donors counted as nominally healthy when sampled, but unrecorded immune exposures were likely. The TCR sequence derives from a man aged 35-49 years in good health and CMV-seropositive. The sample taken for sequencing was PBMCs.

The CDR3 sequence is CASSPEGAGQETQYF. The DNA for the CDR3 is TGTGCCAGCAGCCCAGAAGGCGCGGGACAAGAGACCCAGTACTTC. The chain has TRBV7-8 and TRBJ2-5; tentatively, D is TRBD2 (6 bases). This CDR3 has 15 residues. Germline CDR1 SGHVS, CDR2 FQNEAQ. V was shortened by 5 bases and J by 2 bases, with 15 bases between the two germline ends.